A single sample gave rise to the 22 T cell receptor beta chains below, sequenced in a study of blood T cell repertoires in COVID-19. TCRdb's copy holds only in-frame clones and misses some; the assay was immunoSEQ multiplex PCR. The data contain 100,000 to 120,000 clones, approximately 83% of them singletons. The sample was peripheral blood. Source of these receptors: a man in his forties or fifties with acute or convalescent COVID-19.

The CDR3 region has the DNA TGCAGGGTCGGCGGGATCAAAGAGACCCAGTACTTC. Translated, it gives CRVGGIKETQYF. This chain joins TRBV29-1 and TRBJ2-5, with D tentatively TRBD2 (6 bases). Germline V gene lookup returns CDR1 SQVTM and CDR2 ANQGSEA. This CDR3 comprises 12 residues.

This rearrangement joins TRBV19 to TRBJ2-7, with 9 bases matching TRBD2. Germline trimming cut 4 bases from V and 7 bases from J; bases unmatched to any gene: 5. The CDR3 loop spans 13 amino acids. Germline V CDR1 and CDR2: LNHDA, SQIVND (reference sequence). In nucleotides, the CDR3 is TGTGCCAGTAGTACGGTAGCGGGGGTTGAGCAGTACTTC. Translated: CASSTVAGVEQYF.

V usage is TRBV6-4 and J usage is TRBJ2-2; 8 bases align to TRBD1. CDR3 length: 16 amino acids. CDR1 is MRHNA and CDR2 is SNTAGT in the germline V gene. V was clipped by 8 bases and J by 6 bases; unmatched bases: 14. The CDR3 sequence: CASSDRGTTEAGELFF. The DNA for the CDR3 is TGTGCCAGCTCTGACAGGGGAACCACGGAGGCCGGGGAGCTGTTTTTT.

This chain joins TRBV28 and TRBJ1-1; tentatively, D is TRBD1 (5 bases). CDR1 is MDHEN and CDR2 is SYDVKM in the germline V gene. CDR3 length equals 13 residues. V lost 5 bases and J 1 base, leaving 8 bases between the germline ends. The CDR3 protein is CASSLGGNTEAFF. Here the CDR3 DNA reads TGTGCCAGCAGTCTGGGGGGGAACACTGAAGCTTTCTTT.

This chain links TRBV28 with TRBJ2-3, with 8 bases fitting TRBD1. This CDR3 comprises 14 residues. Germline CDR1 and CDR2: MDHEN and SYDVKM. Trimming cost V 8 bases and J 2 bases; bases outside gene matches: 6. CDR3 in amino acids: CASLGTGATDTQYF. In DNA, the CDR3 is TGTGCCAGCCTTGGGACAGGAGCCACAGATACGCAGTATTTT.

Here the CDR3 reads CAWTTKGNQETQYF. DNA of the CDR3: TGTGCCTGGACCACTAAGGGGAATCAAGAGACCCAGTACTTC. The V gene is TRBV30, the J gene TRBJ2-5; TRBD1 might be the D (5 bases). Trimming shortened V by 4 bases and J by 2 bases, and 14 bases separated the two germline ends. In germline, CDR1 is GTSNPN, CDR2 SVGIG (reference sequence). The CDR3 extends over 14 amino acids. Drawing the rest from reference TRBV30 and TRBJ2-5, the complete variable domain is SQTIHQWPATLVQPVGSPLSLECTVEGTSNPNLYWYRQAAGRGLQLLFYSVGIGQISSEVPQNLSASRPQDRQFILSSKKLLLSDSGFYLCAWTTKGNQETQYFGPGTRLLVL.

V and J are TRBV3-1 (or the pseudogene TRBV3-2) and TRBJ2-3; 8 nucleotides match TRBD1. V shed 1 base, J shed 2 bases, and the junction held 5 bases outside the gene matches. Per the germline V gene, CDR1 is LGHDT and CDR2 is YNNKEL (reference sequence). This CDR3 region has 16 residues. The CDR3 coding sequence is TGTGCCAGCAGCCAAGGACCGGGACAGGCCACAGATACGCAGTATTTT. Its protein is CASSQGPGQATDTQYF.

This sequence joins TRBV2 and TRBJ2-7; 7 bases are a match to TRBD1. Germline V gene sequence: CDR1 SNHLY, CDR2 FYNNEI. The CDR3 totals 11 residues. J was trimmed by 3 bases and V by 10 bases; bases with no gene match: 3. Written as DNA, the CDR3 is TGTGCCAAGGGACAGTTCTACGAGCAGTACTTC. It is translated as CAKGQFYEQYF.

CDR3 protein: CAISESTANTGELFF. In DNA, the CDR3 is TGTGCCATCAGTGAGTCCACAGCTAACACCGGGGAGCTGTTTTTT. The rearrangement uses TRBV10-3 and TRBJ2-2, with D uncertain. V was shortened by 0 bases and J by 2 bases, with 7 bases between the two germline ends. The CDR3 totals 15 residues. Germline assignment: CDR1 ENHRY and CDR2 SYGVKD.

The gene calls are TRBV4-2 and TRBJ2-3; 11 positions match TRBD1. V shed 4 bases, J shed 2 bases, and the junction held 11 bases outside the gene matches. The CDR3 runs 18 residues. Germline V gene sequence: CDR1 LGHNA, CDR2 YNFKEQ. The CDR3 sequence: CASSPYSGQGATTDTQYF. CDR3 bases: TGTGCCAGCAGCCCCTATTCCGGACAGGGGGCTACCACAGATACGCAGTATTTT.

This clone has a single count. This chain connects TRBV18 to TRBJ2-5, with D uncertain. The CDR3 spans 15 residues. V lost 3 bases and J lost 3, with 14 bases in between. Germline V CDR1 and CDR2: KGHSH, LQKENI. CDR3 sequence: CASSPYVQAEETQYF. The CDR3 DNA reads TGTGCCAGCTCACCCTATGTGCAGGCCGAAGAGACCCAGTACTTC. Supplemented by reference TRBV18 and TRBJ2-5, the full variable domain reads NAGVMQNPRHLVRRRGQEARLRCSPMKGHSHVYWYRQLPEEGLKFMVYLQKENIIDESGMPKERFSAEFPKEGPSILRIQQVVRGDSAAYFCASSPYVQAEETQYFGPGTRLLVL.

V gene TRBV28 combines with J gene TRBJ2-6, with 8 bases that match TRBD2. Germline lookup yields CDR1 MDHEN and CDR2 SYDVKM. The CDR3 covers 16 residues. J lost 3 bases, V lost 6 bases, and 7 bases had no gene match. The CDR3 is CASSPLGTSGANVLTF. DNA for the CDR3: TGTGCCAGCAGCCCGCTTGGGACTAGTGGGGCCAACGTCCTGACTTTC.

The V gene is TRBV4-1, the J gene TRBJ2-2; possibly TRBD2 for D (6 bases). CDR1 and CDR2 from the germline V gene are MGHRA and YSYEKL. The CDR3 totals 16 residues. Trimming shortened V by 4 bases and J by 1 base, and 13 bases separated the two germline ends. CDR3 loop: CASSRGGTGNTGELFF. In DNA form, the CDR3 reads TGCGCCAGCAGCCGAGGAGGGACGGGGAACACCGGGGAGCTGTTTTTT.

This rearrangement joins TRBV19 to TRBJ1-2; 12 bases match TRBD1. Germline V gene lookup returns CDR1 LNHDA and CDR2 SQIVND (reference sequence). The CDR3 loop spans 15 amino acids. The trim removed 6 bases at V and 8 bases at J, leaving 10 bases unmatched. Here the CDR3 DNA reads TGTGCCAGTAGGGGACAGGGGGCGACGGGAAAGGGCTACACCTTC. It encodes CASRGQGATGKGYTF.

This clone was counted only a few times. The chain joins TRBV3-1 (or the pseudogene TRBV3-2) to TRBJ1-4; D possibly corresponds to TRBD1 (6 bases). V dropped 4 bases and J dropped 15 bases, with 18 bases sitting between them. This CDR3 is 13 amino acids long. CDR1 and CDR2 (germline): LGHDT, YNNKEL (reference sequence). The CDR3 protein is CASSLTSGGTVFF. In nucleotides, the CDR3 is TGTGCCAGCAGCCTAACCTCTGGGGGCACGGTGTTTTTT.

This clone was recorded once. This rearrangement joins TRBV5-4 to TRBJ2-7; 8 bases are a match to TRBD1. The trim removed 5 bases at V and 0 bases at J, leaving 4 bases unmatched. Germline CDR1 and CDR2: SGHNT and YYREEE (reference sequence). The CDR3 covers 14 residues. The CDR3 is CASRPGQASYEQYF. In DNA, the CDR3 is TGTGCCAGCAGACCGGGACAGGCCTCCTACGAGCAGTACTTC. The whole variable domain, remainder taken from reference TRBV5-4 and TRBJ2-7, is ETGVTQSPTHLIKTRGQQVTLRCSSQSGHNTVSWYQQALGQGPQFIFQYYREEENGRGNFPPRFSGLQFPNYSSELNVNALELDDSALYLCASRPGQASYEQYFGPGTRLTVT.

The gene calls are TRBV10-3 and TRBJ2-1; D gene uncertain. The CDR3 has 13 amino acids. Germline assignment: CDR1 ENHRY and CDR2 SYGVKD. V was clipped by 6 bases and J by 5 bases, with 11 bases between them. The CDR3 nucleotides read TGTGCCATCAGCCCTGACACCCACAATGAGCAGTTCTTC. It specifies CAISPDTHNEQFF.

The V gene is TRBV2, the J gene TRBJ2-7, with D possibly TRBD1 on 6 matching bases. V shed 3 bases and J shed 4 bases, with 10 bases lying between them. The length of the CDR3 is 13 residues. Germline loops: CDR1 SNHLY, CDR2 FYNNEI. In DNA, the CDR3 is TGTGCCAGCAGTGAGGGACAAAGATACGAGCAGTACTTC. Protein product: CASSEGQRYEQYF. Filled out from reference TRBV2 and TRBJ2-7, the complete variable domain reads EPEVTQTPSHQVTQMGQEVILRCVPISNHLYFYWYRQILGQKVEFLVSFYNNEISEKSEIFDDQFSVERPDGSNFTLKIRSTKLEDSAMYFCASSEGQRYEQYFGPGTRLTVT.

CDR3 sequence (DNA): TGTGCCAGCAGCCAAGGTCGACAGGGAACGGGCAATCAGCCCCAGCATTTT. This gives the protein CASSQGRQGTGNQPQHF. This sequence joins TRBV3-1 (or the pseudogene TRBV3-2) and TRBJ1-5; TRBD1 agrees at 7 bases. Germline-derived CDR1 and CDR2 are LGHDT and YNNKEL (reference sequence). V lost 1 base to trimming and J lost 2 bases; unmatched junction nucleotides: 8. This CDR3 region has 17 residues.

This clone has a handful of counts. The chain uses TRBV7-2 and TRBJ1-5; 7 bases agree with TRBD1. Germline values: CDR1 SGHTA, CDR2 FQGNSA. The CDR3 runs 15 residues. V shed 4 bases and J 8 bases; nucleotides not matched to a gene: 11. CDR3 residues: CASSSLQGTMEPQHF. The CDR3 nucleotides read TGTGCCAGCAGCTCCCTACAGGGGACCATGGAGCCCCAGCATTTT.

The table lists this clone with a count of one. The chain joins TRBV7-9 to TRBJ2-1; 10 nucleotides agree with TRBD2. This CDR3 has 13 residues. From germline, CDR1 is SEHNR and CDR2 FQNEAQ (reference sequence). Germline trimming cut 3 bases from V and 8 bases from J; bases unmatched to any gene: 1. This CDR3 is CASSFSGRYEQFF. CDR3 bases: TGTGCCAGCAGCTTTAGCGGGAGGTATGAGCAGTTCTTC.

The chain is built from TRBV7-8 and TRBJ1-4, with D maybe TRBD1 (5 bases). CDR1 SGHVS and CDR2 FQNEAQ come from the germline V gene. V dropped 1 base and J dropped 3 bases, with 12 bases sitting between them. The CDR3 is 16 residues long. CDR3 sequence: CASSLVGYRPNEKLFF. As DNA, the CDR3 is TGTGCCAGCAGCTTAGTAGGATACAGGCCTAATGAAAAACTGTTTTTT.